These T cell receptor beta chains were read from a single sample in a study of somatic mutations in cytotoxic T cells in rheumatoid arthritis. The method was immunoSEQ multiplex PCR; TCRdb's version includes in-frame clones alone and lacks a portion of them. Seen here are under 15,000 clones, roughly 80% observed once, and the top ten hold roughly an eighth. Sequenced material: CD8+ T cells sorted from blood. These receptor sequences come from a middle-aged man in good health. CDR3s include the opening cysteine and the closing phenylalanine or tryptophan. Each record gives: V gene, clone size, D gene, J gene, CDR3 protein, CDR3 DNA. D genes are given only for firm matches. Where a row states a size, it is once, few, many or the class of an expanded clone; other rows omit it.

TRBV6-1	few	-	TRBJ1-2	CASSERRQGNYGYTF	TGTGCCAGCAGTGAAAGGCGGCAGGGGAACTATGGCTACACCTTC
TRBV6-5	-	-	TRBJ1-4	CASSYSGVLTNEKLFF	TGTGCCAGCAGTTACTCAGGGGTTCTGACTAATGAAAAACTGTTTTTT
TRBV7-9	-	TRBD1	TRBJ2-5	CASSFTGGQETQYF	TGTGCCAGCAGCTTTACAGGGGGACAAGAGACCCAGTACTTC
TRBV6-1	-	-	TRBJ2-3	CASSEHAAFTDTQYF	TGTGCCAGCAGTGAACACGCCGCTTTCACAGATACGCAGTATTTT
TRBV7-9	-	TRBD1	TRBJ1-1	CASSWAPGGFTEAFF	TGTGCCAGCAGCTGGGCTCCAGGGGGCTTCACTGAAGCTTTCTTT
TRBV27	-	TRBD2	TRBJ2-7	CASSPIGLAGSYEQYF	TGTGCCAGCAGTCCAATCGGGCTAGCGGGCTCCTACGAGCAGTACTTC
TRBV19	-	-	TRBJ1-2	CASSTGYGYTF	TGTGCCAGTAGTACGGGCTATGGCTACACCTTC
TRBV2	-	TRBD2	TRBJ2-1	CASTEGGGGIYNEQFF	TGTGCCAGCACAGAGGGAGGCGGGGGGATCTACAATGAGCAGTTCTTC
TRBV21-1	-	-	TRBJ1-5	CATVSGTCPYSNQPQHF	TGTGCCACCGTATCCGGGACTTGCCCTTATAGCAATCAGCCCCAGCATTTT
TRBV27	-	TRBD1	TRBJ1-1	CASPRGSTGWFIMNTEAFF	TGTGCCAGCCCCCGCGGGTCGACAGGGTGGTTTATCATGAACACTGAAGCTTTCTTT
TRBV27	-	-	TRBJ1-4	CASSPQGPDEKLFF	TGTGCCAGCAGTCCACAGGGTCCGGATGAAAAACTGTTTTTT
TRBV30	-	TRBD2	TRBJ2-1	CAWSVGTSGNNEQFF	TGTGCCTGGAGTGTAGGCACTAGCGGAAACAATGAGCAGTTCTTC
TRBV15	-	TRBD1	TRBJ2-7	CATSRRNRGYEQYF	TGTGCCACCAGCAGAAGGAACAGGGGGTACGAGCAGTACTTC
TRBV2	-	TRBD2	TRBJ2-7	CASAGRPYEQYF	TGTGCCAGCGCCGGGAGGCCCTACGAGCAGTACTTC
TRBV29-1	-	TRBD1	TRBJ1-1	CSAIQGQFYEAFF	TGCAGCGCTATACAGGGACAGTTTTATGAAGCTTTCTTT
TRBV11-2	-	-	TRBJ1-3	CASSLEVRFSGNTIYF	TGTGCCAGCAGCTTAGAGGTGCGATTCTCTGGAAACACCATATATTTT
TRBV5-6	once	-	TRBJ2-5	CASSFEARGQETQYF	TGTGCCAGCAGCTTCGAGGCCCGGGGCCAAGAGACCCAGTACTTC
TRBV29-1	-	TRBD1	TRBJ2-1	CSVAGQERSYNEQFF	TGCAGCGTTGCCGGACAGGAAAGGTCCTACAATGAGCAGTTCTTC
TRBV7-9	-	TRBD1	TRBJ2-2	CASSLAVRTGVTGELFF	TGTGCCAGCAGCTTAGCGGTCAGGACAGGGGTTACCGGGGAGCTGTTTTTT
TRBV7-6	-	TRBD1	TRBJ2-2	CASSLTGANTGELFF	TGTGCCAGCAGCTTGACAGGGGCGAACACCGGGGAGCTGTTTTTT
TRBV27	-	-	TRBJ2-4	CASRSYTWGALENIQYF	TGTGCCAGCAGGTCTTATACGTGGGGGGCGCTGGAAAACATTCAGTACTTC
TRBV30	-	-	TRBJ1-1	CAWDYSRAEAFF	TGTGCCTGGGATTATTCGAGGGCTGAAGCTTTCTTT
TRBV27	few	-	TRBJ2-7	CASSLSTYSYEQYF	TGTGCCAGCAGTTTATCGACTTACAGTTACGAGCAGTACTTC
TRBV7-9	-	-	TRBJ1-1	CASSPRMDMSTEAFF	TGTGCCAGCAGCCCCAGGATGGATATGAGTACTGAAGCTTTCTTT
TRBV27	-	-	TRBJ2-7	CASSPPYEQYF	TGTGCCAGCAGTCCCCCCTACGAGCAGTACTTC
TRBV4-1	-	-	TRBJ2-1	CASSQEAGPEQFF	TGCGCCAGCAGCCAAGAGGCCGGGCCCGAGCAGTTCTTC
TRBV9	-	-	TRBJ1-1	CASSPTGVNTEAFF	TGTGCCAGCAGCCCAACGGGAGTGAACACTGAAGCTTTCTTT
TRBV11-2	-	TRBD1	TRBJ1-3	CASSLGGRGLGNTIYF	TGTGCCAGCAGCTTAGGTGGCAGGGGGCTTGGGAACACCATATATTTT
TRBV27	-	TRBD1	TRBJ1-5	CASSLTGQGSQPQHF	TGTGCCAGCAGTTTAACGGGACAGGGTTCTCAGCCCCAGCATTTT
TRBV4-2	-	TRBD2	TRBJ2-1	CASSLAGGAYNEQFF	TGTGCCAGCAGCCTGGCGGGGGGTGCCTACAATGAGCAGTTCTTC
TRBV5-5	medium-sized	-	TRBJ2-7	CASSLERSTSYEQYF	TGTGCCAGCAGCTTGGAACGCAGCACCTCCTACGAGCAGTACTTC
TRBV6-4	-	-	TRBJ2-1	CASSERTSNEQFF	TGTGCCAGCAGTGAGAGGACCTCAAATGAGCAGTTCTTC
TRBV5-1	-	-	TRBJ2-1	CASSTSGGYNEQFF	TGCGCCAGCAGCACCTCAGGAGGATACAATGAGCAGTTCTTC
TRBV6-4	few	TRBD2	TRBJ2-3	CASSVLAGADTQYF	TGTGCCAGCAGTGTTTTAGCGGGAGCAGATACGCAGTATTTT
TRBV11-2	-	TRBD1	TRBJ2-1	CASSLARYRGIDEQFF	TGTGCCAGCAGCTTGGCAAGGTACAGGGGGATCGATGAGCAGTTCTTC
TRBV30	-	-	TRBJ2-7	CAWGQTYEQYF	TGTGCCTGGGGGCAGACCTACGAGCAGTACTTC
TRBV27	-	-	TRBJ1-5	CASSRGRGSGQPQHF	TGTGCCAGCAGCCGGGGGAGGGGATCAGGTCAGCCCCAGCATTTT